The 32 T cell receptor beta chains reported below all come from one sample, sequenced in a study of T-cell memory formation after mild COVID-19. TCRdb independently ran MiXCR on the 5' RACE reads; one entry per CDR3 protein. The profile shows fewer than 350,000 distinct CDR3 sequences, approximately 14% of them singletons. The sample consisted of PBMCs or a T cell subset sorted from them (not recorded which). The receptors were gathered from a man aged 18 to 29 who had mild COVID-19 (a few samples of this study predate the infection). Cell type and time point are not known.

The V and J genes are TRBV15 and TRBJ1-5; D may be TRBD1 (5 bases). CDR3 length: 15 amino acids. The ends were cut back, 5 bases at V and 4 bases at J, with 15 bases in the middle. CDR1 LNHNV and CDR2 YYDKDF come from the germline V gene (reference sequence). CDR3 residues: CATSPLGGGNQPQHF. The CDR3 DNA sequence: TGTGCCACCAGCCCATTGGGGGGGGGGAATCAGCCCCAGCATTTT.

The rearrangement uses TRBV12-3 or TRBV12-4 and TRBJ1-2; no clear D. Deletions cut 0 bases from V and 2 bases from J, with 7 bases between. This CDR3 has 14 residues. The DNA for the CDR3 is TGTGCCAGCAGTTTAGCGTCCAGGAACTATGGCTACACCTTC. Its translation: CASSLASRNYGYTF.

The chain uses TRBV4-1 and TRBJ1-1; no firm D call. CDR3 length: 14 residues. Germline-derived CDR1 and CDR2 are MGHRA and YSYEKL. Trimming shortened V by 0 bases and J by 6 bases, and 11 bases separated the two germline ends. The CDR3 DNA sequence: TGCGCCAGCAGCCAAGAGGTCCGGCTCCCTGAAGCTTTCTTT. It codes for CASSQEVRLPEAFF.

The rearrangement joins TRBV6-2 or TRBV6-3 to TRBJ2-5; D possibly uses TRBD1 or TRBD2 (5 bases each). Germline CDR1 is MNHEY and CDR2 is SVGEGT. The CDR3 loop spans 14 amino acids. V gave up 7 bases and J gave up 5 bases, with 17 bases separating them. The DNA of the CDR3 is TGTGCCAGCAAGGCGCAGGGAGTCCAGGAGACCCAGTACTTC. Translating it yields CASKAQGVQETQYF.

The J gene is TRBJ2-3, the V gene TRBV7-9; D not certain. The CDR3 loop spans 12 amino acids. V shed 5 bases and J shed 7 bases, with 10 bases lying between them. Per the germline V gene, CDR1 is SEHNR and CDR2 is FQNEAQ (reference sequence). The CDR3 DNA sequence: TGTGCCAGCAGCCCCCACGAAAATACGCAGTATTTT. Translating gives CASSPHENTQYF.

This chain connects TRBV7-9 to TRBJ1-1; D is uncertain. Germline CDR1 is SEHNR and CDR2 is FQNEAQ (reference sequence). CDR3 size: 15 residues. The V end was cut by 5 bases, the J end by 3 bases, with 16 bases between. This CDR3 is CASSPTLGAYTEAFF. The CDR3 DNA is TGTGCCAGCAGCCCGACCCTCGGCGCCTACACTGAAGCTTTCTTT.

This clonotype appeared a few times. This CDR3 reads CASSPPGLANTGELFF. The CDR3 DNA reads as TGTGCCAGCAGTCCACCAGGACTAGCGAACACCGGGGAGCTGTTTTTT. This chain links TRBV7-2 with TRBJ2-2; the match to TRBD2 covers 7 bases. The germline V gene encodes CDR1 SGHTA and CDR2 FQGNSA. CDR3 length equals 16 residues. The V gene end was trimmed by 6 bases and the J gene end by 0 bases; junction bases not matched to a gene: 7.

This chain uses TRBV12-5 with TRBJ1-2; a weak D match, TRBD1 (5 bases). The CDR3 has 16 residues. Germline loops: CDR1 LGHNT, CDR2 FRNRAP. Between the trimmed V and J ends, which lost 1 base and 2 bases, there was a span of 14 bases. CDR3 loop: CASGLGVGAFNYGYTF. In DNA form, the CDR3 reads TGTGCTAGTGGTTTGGGGGTCGGGGCTTTCAACTATGGCTACACCTTC.

This clonotype appeared a few times. The chain has TRBV4-2 and TRBJ1-1; D gene ambiguous. This CDR3 is 15 amino acids long. CDR1 LGHNA and CDR2 YNFKEQ come from the germline V gene. Trimming stripped 4 bases from V and 0 bases from J, with 12 bases between. As DNA, the CDR3 is TGTGCCAGCAGCCCCGTCCTAGGGATGAACACTGAAGCTTTCTTT. The encoded protein is CASSPVLGMNTEAFF.

This clonotype was recorded a few times. The rearrangement joins TRBV5-1 to TRBJ2-5; 12 bases line up with TRBD1. The CDR3 loop spans 17 amino acids. Germline CDR1 SGHRS, CDR2 YFSETQ. J lost 5 bases, V lost 0 bases, and 8 bases had no gene match. CDR3 in DNA: TGCGCCAGCAGCTTGGACCCGGGACAGGGGGCTGGGGAGACCCAGTACTTC. Its protein is CASSLDPGQGAGETQYF.

This clonotype was counted between two and nine times. The V and J genes are TRBV14 and TRBJ1-4; D may be TRBD1 (6 bases). This CDR3 has 14 residues. V was cut by 2 bases and J by 8 bases, with 12 bases left in between. Germline lookup yields CDR1 SGHDN and CDR2 FVKESK. CDR3 amino acids: CASSQFLGQEKLFF. CDR3 in DNA: TGTGCCAGCAGCCAATTCCTAGGACAGGAAAAACTGTTTTTT. The full variable domain, its missing parts supplied by reference TRBV14 and TRBJ1-4, is EAGVTQFPSHSVIEKGQTVTLRCDPISGHDNLYWYRRVMGKEIKFLLHFVKESKQDESGMPNNRFLAERTGGTYSTLKVQPAELEDSGVYFCASSQFLGQEKLFFGSGTQLSVL.

In this sample, this clonotype turned up a few times. J is TRBJ2-2 and V is TRBV29-1; possibly TRBD1 for D (6 bases). CDR1 and CDR2 (germline): SQVTM, ANQGSEA. The length of the CDR3 is 13 residues. The V and J ends lost 3 bases and 1 base respectively, with 6 bases between them. In DNA, the CDR3 is TGCAGCGTTGACAGGGGGAACACCGGGGAGCTGTTTTTT. Translating gives CSVDRGNTGELFF.

This clonotype was seen a handful of times. The chain joins TRBV6-2 or TRBV6-3 to TRBJ2-7, with a weak D call TRBD1 (6 bases). The V gene's germline CDR1 is MNHEY and CDR2 SVGEGT. V lost 2 bases and J 5 bases, leaving 7 bases between the germline ends. The CDR3 totals 12 residues. CDR3 amino acids: CASSYRGNEQYV. The CDR3 DNA reads TGTGCCAGCAGTTACAGGGGGAACGAGCAGTACGTC.

The chain couples TRBV28 to TRBJ2-1; the D gene is possibly TRBD1 (6 bases). Trimming removed 6 bases from V and 4 bases from J, with 19 bases in between. This CDR3 spans 16 amino acids. CDR1 and CDR2 (germline): MDHEN, SYDVKM. The CDR3 here is CASRILTGGGYNEQFF. In DNA form, the CDR3 reads TGTGCCAGCAGGATCCTGACAGGTGGTGGGTACAATGAGCAGTTCTTC.

This clonotype was seen a handful of times. The chain is built from TRBV7-2 and TRBJ2-1; D is unresolved. The germline V gene has CDR1 SGHTA and CDR2 FQGNSA. With 1 base removed from V and 9 bases from J, the gap between germline ends came to 13 bases. CDR3 length: 14 amino acids. DNA of the CDR3: TGTGCCAGCAGCTTAGGGCATCAGAGAGGTGAGCAGTTCTTC. The encoded protein is CASSLGHQRGEQFF.

This clonotype showed up just a few times. The chain uses TRBV20-1 and TRBJ2-7, with D possibly TRBD1 on 6 matching bases. The CDR3 is made up of 12 amino acids. From germline, CDR1 is DFQATT and CDR2 SNEGSKA (reference sequence). V dropped 0 bases and J dropped 7 bases, with 10 bases sitting between them. The CDR3 sequence: CSAREGASEQYF. The CDR3 region has the DNA TGCAGTGCTAGAGAGGGGGCGAGTGAGCAGTACTTC.

The J gene is TRBJ2-3, the V gene TRBV6-5; D perhaps matches TRBD1 (6 bases). This CDR3 is built from 15 residues. V was shortened by 2 bases and J by 0 bases, with 9 bases between the two germline ends. The V gene's germline CDR1 is MNHEY and CDR2 SVGAGI. The CDR3 coding sequence is TGTGCCAGCAGTTACCGGACAGCTAGCACAGATACGCAGTATTTT. Encoded protein: CASSYRTASTDTQYF.

This chain joins TRBV6-4 and TRBJ1-3; D is ambiguous. Trimming cost V 4 bases and J 0 bases, with 19 bases left between them. Germline-derived CDR1 and CDR2 are MRHNA and SNTAGT. This CDR3 comprises 18 residues. CDR3: CASSVSVSAETSGNTIYF. The CDR3 nucleotides read TGTGCCAGCAGTGTGTCGGTATCGGCGGAGACCTCTGGAAACACCATATATTTT.

This clonotype was counted only a few times. This chain uses TRBV6-1 with TRBJ2-2; 11 nucleotides match TRBD2. The junction had 12 bases not matched to a gene; V was cut back by 4 bases and J by 5 bases. CDR3 length equals 18 residues. CDR1 is MNHNS and CDR2 is SASEGT in the germline V gene. The chain's CDR3 is CASSVGRLAGGWTGELFF. CDR3 DNA: TGTGCCAGCAGTGTGGGACGGCTAGCGGGGGGTTGGACCGGGGAGCTGTTTTTT.

The genes are TRBV5-1 and TRBJ2-2; TRBD2 agrees at 7 bases. The CDR3 has 18 residues. In germline, CDR1 is SGHRS, CDR2 YFSETQ. The junction had 17 bases not matched to a gene; V was cut back by 5 bases and J by 4 bases. The DNA for the CDR3 is TGCGCCAGCAGGATCTCAGCGGGGAACCTTGTTAGCACCGGGGAGCTGTTTTTT. It specifies CASRISAGNLVSTGELFF. Full variable domain (rest looked up from reference TRBV5-1 and TRBJ2-2): KAGVTQTPRYLIKTRGQQVTLSCSPISGHRSVSWYQQTPGQGLQFLFEYFSETQRNKGNFPGRFSGRQFSNSRSEMNVSTLELGDSALYLCASRISAGNLVSTGELFFGEGSRLTVL.

This clonotype was detected a few times. The chain carries TRBV29-1 and TRBJ2-5; 7 nucleotides match TRBD1. The germline gives CDR1 SQVTM, CDR2 ANQGSEA. V trimming: 5 bases; J trimming: 5 bases; junction bases outside the gene matches: 11. This CDR3 has 14 residues. The CDR3, as DNA: TGCAGCGTTACTCCGACAGGGCGATTGGAGACCCAGTACTTC. Its translation is CSVTPTGRLETQYF.

The CDR3 region has the DNA TGTGCCAGCAGTTCTTCCGGACAGGGGAAACAAGAGACCCAGTACTTC. This gives the protein CASSSSGQGKQETQYF. V usage is TRBV28 and J usage is TRBJ2-5; TRBD1 agrees at 9 bases. The CDR3 contains 16 residues. Trimming took 4 bases from V and 2 from J; bases not matched to a gene: 8. Per germline, CDR1 MDHEN and CDR2 SYDVKM.

The chain is built from TRBV4-2 and TRBJ2-3; 8 nucleotides line up with TRBD2. Germline assignment: CDR1 LGHNA and CDR2 YNFKEQ. CDR3 length equals 17 residues. Trimming removed 0 bases from V and 6 bases from J; junction bases left unmatched: 11. This CDR3 reads CASSQDAVAGSPDTQYF. In DNA form, the CDR3 reads TGTGCCAGCAGCCAAGATGCGGTAGCGGGGTCTCCCGATACGCAGTATTTT.

The rearrangement links TRBV7-4 to TRBJ2-7; TRBD1 aligns across 8 bases. The CDR3 has 19 amino acids. Germline V CDR1 and CDR2: SGHVT, SQSDAQ. V lost 3 bases and J lost 1; bases outside the gene matches: 17. Here the CDR3 reads CASSFSVGRGPWKSYEQYV. As DNA, the CDR3 is TGTGCCAGCAGCTTCAGTGTAGGCAGGGGGCCCTGGAAGTCCTACGAGCAGTACGTC.

This clonotype was seen only a few times. The V gene is TRBV29-1, the J gene TRBJ1-2; TRBD1 matches 10 bases. Germline CDR1 SQVTM, CDR2 ANQGSEA. Germline trimming cut 6 bases from V and 5 bases from J; bases unmatched to any gene: 9. This CDR3 is built from 14 residues. The CDR3 nucleotides read TGCAGCGTGGTGGGACAGGGGTTTGGATATGGCTACACCTTC. This translates into CSVVGQGFGYGYTF.

This chain connects TRBV5-6 to TRBJ1-4; TRBD1 agrees at 7 bases. The germline gives CDR1 SGHDT, CDR2 YYEEEE. This CDR3 is 15 amino acids long. V dropped 2 bases and J dropped 8; count of bases not matched to a gene: 9. The chain's CDR3 is CASSFPTGKKEKLFF. The CDR3 DNA follows: TGTGCCAGCAGCTTCCCGACAGGGAAAAAGGAAAAACTGTTTTTT. The variable domain in full, with the rest retrieved from reference TRBV5-6 and TRBJ1-4, is DAGVTQSPTHLIKTRGQQVTLRCSPKSGHDTVSWYQQALGQGPQFIFQYYEEEERQRGNFPDRFSGHQFPNYSSELNVNALLLGDSALYLCASSFPTGKKEKLFFGSGTQLSVL.

A few counts support this clonotype. This chain uses TRBV7-2 with TRBJ1-2; maybe TRBD1 (6 bases). V lost 2 bases and J 1 base, leaving 11 bases between the germline ends. Germline loops: CDR1 SGHTA, CDR2 FQGNSA. The length of the CDR3 is 15 residues. The CDR3, as DNA: TGTGCCAGCAGCTTAATGGGGGGCAGTAACTATGGCTACACCTTC. This codes for CASSLMGGSNYGYTF.

This clonotype occurred a few times. This rearrangement joins TRBV7-2 to TRBJ1-2, with 11 bases aligning to TRBD1. J gave up 6 bases and V 6 bases, and 6 bases lay outside the gene matches. The CDR3 is 14 amino acids. From germline, CDR1 is SGHTA and CDR2 FQGNSA. The CDR3 DNA is TGTGCCAGCAGGGGGACAGGGGGGATCCATGGCTACACCTTC. Translation gives CASRGTGGIHGYTF.

In this sample, this clonotype turned up a few times. The rearrangement uses TRBV3-1 and TRBJ1-4; TRBD1 might be the D (5 bases). This CDR3 region has 16 residues. Trimming pared 4 bases from V and 7 bases from J, leaving 19 bases between. Germline CDR1 LGHDT, CDR2 YNNKEL (reference sequence). CDR3 loop: CASSRNPQGLGEKLFF. CDR3 coding DNA: TGTGCCAGCAGCCGTAACCCCCAGGGCCTCGGTGAAAAACTGTTTTTT.

This clonotype has more than one count but fewer than ten. The rearrangement joins TRBV5-1 to TRBJ2-3; perhaps TRBD2 as D (5 bases). This CDR3 contains 14 residues. Trimming pared 0 bases from V and 5 bases from J, leaving 10 bases between. CDR1 SGHRS and CDR2 YFSETQ come from the germline V gene. This CDR3 is CASSLAGGKDTQYF. In DNA form, the CDR3 reads TGCGCCAGCAGCTTGGCCGGAGGAAAAGATACGCAGTATTTT.

This clonotype occurred many times. The rearrangement uses TRBV6-2 or TRBV6-3 and TRBJ2-1, with D possibly being TRBD2 (5 bases). Trimming removed 0 bases at V and 0 bases at J, with 6 bases between. CDR3 length: 15 residues. CDR1 and CDR2 (germline): MNHEY, SVGEGT. The CDR3 nucleotides are TGTGCCAGCAGTTACTCTGGGAGCTCCTACAATGAGCAGTTCTTC. Amino acid sequence: CASSYSGSSYNEQFF.

The chain links TRBV28 to TRBJ2-2; maybe TRBD1 (5 bases). Trimming removed 5 bases from V and 2 bases from J, with 15 bases in between. Per germline, CDR1 MDHEN and CDR2 SYDVKM. The CDR3 has 16 amino acids. The CDR3 reads CASSPDSRANTGELFF. The CDR3 nucleotides read TGTGCCAGCAGTCCCGACAGCAGAGCTAACACCGGGGAGCTGTTTTTT. The entire variable domain, with the rest obtained from reference TRBV28 and TRBJ2-2, is as follows: DVKVTQSSRYLVKRTGEKVFLECVQDMDHENMFWYRQDPGLGLRLIYFSYDVKMKEKGDIPEGYSVSREKKERFSLILESASTNQTSMYLCASSPDSRANTGELFFGEGSRLTVL.